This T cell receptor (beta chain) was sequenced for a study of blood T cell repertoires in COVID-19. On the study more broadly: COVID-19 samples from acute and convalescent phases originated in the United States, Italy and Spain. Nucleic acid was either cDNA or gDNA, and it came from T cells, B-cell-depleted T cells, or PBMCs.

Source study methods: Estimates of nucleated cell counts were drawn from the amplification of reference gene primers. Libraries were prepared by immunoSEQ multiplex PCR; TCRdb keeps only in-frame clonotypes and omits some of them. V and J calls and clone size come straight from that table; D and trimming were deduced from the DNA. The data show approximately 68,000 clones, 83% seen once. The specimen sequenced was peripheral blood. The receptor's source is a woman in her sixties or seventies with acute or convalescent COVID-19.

The DNA for the CDR3 is TGTGCCACCAGTGATCCGGTGAACTATGGCTACACCTTC. This translates into CATSDPVNYGYTF. The V call is TRBV24-1, the J call TRBJ1-2; D gene uncertain. This CDR3 has 13 residues. Looked up from germline, CDR1 is KGHDR and CDR2 is SFDVKD. V shed 3 bases and J shed 2 bases, with 6 bases lying between them.